Below are 26 T cell receptor beta chains sequenced from a single sample in a study of T-cell reconstitution after alpha-beta-depleted transplantation in children. Library preparation (for TCRbeta) was performed with unique molecular identifiers. TCRdb reanalysed the PCR reads using MiXCR and keeps one entry per CDR3 protein. The sample records around 490,000 distinct CDR3 sequences, roughly 10% being singletons. The sequencing used PBMCs, mostly from graft donor cells, collected 180 days after TCRalphabeta/CD19-depleted stem cell transplant. The receptors were sampled from a female patient between 2 and 15 years old who had a stem cell transplant for aplastic anemia, so the T cells may come from the graft donor.

The rearrangement uses TRBV6-1 and TRBJ2-7; 10 nucleotides line up with TRBD1. The CDR3 length is 17 residues. The V gene's germline CDR1 is MNHNS and CDR2 SASEGT. J was trimmed by 3 bases and V by 5 bases; bases with no gene match: 13. The CDR3 loop is CASSRTGSGQGSYEQYF. CDR3 in DNA: TGTGCCAGCAGTCGCACCGGGTCGGGACAGGGGAGCTACGAGCAGTACTTC.

Ten or more counts support this clonotype. The chain is built from TRBV6-2 or TRBV6-3 and TRBJ1-5; D is undetermined. The CDR3 contains 14 residues. Germline CDR1 and CDR2: MNHEY and SVGEGT. The V end was cut by 2 bases, the J end by 4 bases, with 9 bases between. DNA for the CDR3: TGTGCCAGCAGTTACGGGCCCCCGAATCAGCCCCAGCATTTT. Translated, it gives CASSYGPPNQPQHF.

This chain uses TRBV20-1 with TRBJ2-1; the D gene could be TRBD1 or TRBD2 (7 bases each). CDR3 length equals 17 residues. The germline gives CDR1 DFQATT, CDR2 SNEGSKA (reference sequence). V lost 6 bases to trimming and J lost 7 bases, with 28 bases between them. CDR3 protein: CSAKGAPSSGPWNEQFF. CDR3 nucleotide sequence: TGCAGTGCAAAGGGGGCCCCATCTAGCGGCCCCTGGAATGAGCAGTTCTTC.

There are a few counts of this clonotype. The chain couples TRBV6-2 or TRBV6-3 to TRBJ1-2; TRBD1 matches at 7 bases. The CDR3 runs 15 residues. The V segment lost 4 bases and the J segment 2 bases; nucleotides outside the gene matches: 7. Germline CDR1 reads MNHEY; CDR2 reads SVGEGT. Here the CDR3 reads CASSFSDRSNYGYTF. The CDR3 coding sequence is TGTGCCAGCAGTTTCTCGGACAGGTCGAACTATGGCTACACCTTC.

This chain links TRBV6-1 with TRBJ1-5; TRBD1 matches at 7 bases. Looked up from germline, CDR1 is MNHNS and CDR2 is SASEGT. V shed 7 bases, J shed 1 base, and the junction held 7 bases outside the gene matches. The CDR3 length is 15 residues. The DNA for the CDR3 is TGTGCCAGCACCTTTGCACAGGGGAGCAATCAGCCCCAGCATTTT. Protein: CASTFAQGSNQPQHF.

As concerns this clonotype: A much more abundant neighbour one base away suggests this may be a read error. V usage is TRBV7-2 and J usage is TRBJ2-1; D gene ambiguous. The CDR3 spans 15 residues. CDR1 and CDR2 (germline): SGHTA, FQGNSA. The CDR3 here is CASSLYGNRYNDQFF. CDR3 nucleotides: TGTGCCAGCAGCCTTTACGGAAACCGATACAATGACCAGTTCTTC. The whole variable domain, filled in from reference TRBV7-2 and TRBJ2-1, reads GAGVSQSPSNKVTEKGKDVELRCDPISGHTALYWYRQSLGQGLEFLIYFQGNSAPDKSGLPSDRFSAERTGGSVSTLTIQRTQQEDSAVYLCASSLYGNRYNDQFFGPGTRLTVL.

This clonotype occurred many times. The chain is built from TRBV10-3 and TRBJ1-2; the D is unclear. The CDR3 is made up of 13 amino acids. The V end was cut by 2 bases, the J end by 7 bases, with 11 bases between. The germline V gene has CDR1 ENHRY and CDR2 SYGVKD. The CDR3 DNA sequence: TGTGCCATCAGTGAGAGGCAGATCGGTGGCTACACCTTC. It yields the protein CAISERQIGGYTF.

The gene calls are TRBV5-6 and TRBJ2-1, with TRBD1 as a possible D gene (5 bases). CDR3 length equals 13 residues. From germline, CDR1 is SGHDT and CDR2 YYEEEE. V lost 6 bases, J lost 7 bases, and 14 bases lay in between. CDR3 protein: CASTLNRINEQFF. The CDR3 nucleotides are TGTGCCAGCACCCTGAACAGGATAAATGAGCAGTTCTTC.

This clonotype was seen only a few times. The chain carries TRBV5-1 and TRBJ1-1; weak D call: TRBD1 (6 bases). This CDR3 has 14 amino acids. Germline assignment: CDR1 SGHRS and CDR2 YFSETQ. V was shortened by 4 bases and J by 5 bases, with 15 bases between the two germline ends. CDR3 sequence: CASSPYSGATEAFF. Here the CDR3 DNA reads TGCGCCAGCAGCCCTTATTCGGGGGCGACTGAAGCTTTCTTT.

This clonotype was seen more than once but under ten times. This sequence joins TRBV18 and TRBJ2-5, with D hard to call. CDR1 and CDR2 from the germline V gene are KGHSH and LQKENI. The CDR3 has 12 amino acids. The V gene lost 4 bases and the J gene lost 5 bases, with 8 bases spanning the gap. CDR3 protein: CASSLKAETQYF. In DNA, the CDR3 is TGTGCCAGCTCACTCAAAGCGGAGACCCAGTACTTC.

This clonotype was detected only a few times. V is TRBV12-3 or TRBV12-4 and J is TRBJ2-1; 10 nucleotides line up with TRBD2. With V trimmed by 1 base and J by 5 bases, 2 bases remained unmatched. CDR3 size: 15 residues. The CDR3 sequence is CASSLEGLADNEQFF. CDR3 in DNA: TGTGCCAGCAGTTTAGAAGGACTAGCGGACAATGAGCAGTTCTTC.

The chain uses TRBV6-5 and TRBJ2-1, with TRBD2 identical over 9 bases. Germline V gene lookup returns CDR1 MNHEY and CDR2 SVGAGI. V lost 0 bases to trimming and J lost 5 bases; unmatched junction nucleotides: 11. The CDR3 is 18 residues long. The CDR3 DNA is TGTGCCAGCAGTTACTCGAAATTCGCGGGAGGGTCTGACAATGAGCAGTTCTTC. Translated: CASSYSKFAGGSDNEQFF.

This clonotype has more than one count but fewer than ten. The V call is TRBV12-3 or TRBV12-4, the J call TRBJ1-5; D might be TRBD1 (5 bases). Trimming took 0 bases from V and 5 from J, leaving 17 bases between them. The CDR3 is 17 residues long. In nucleotides, the CDR3 is TGTGCCAGCAGTTTAGCGGTGGGGGTCTCCGAAGATCAGCCCCAGCATTTT. This codes for CASSLAVGVSEDQPQHF.

This clonotype was observed once. The V gene is TRBV21-1, the J gene TRBJ1-1. TRBV21-1 is listed as a pseudogene. CDR3 length equals 12 residues. Here the CDR3 DNA reads TGTGCCAGCCGCAAAAAAACAGCTGAAGCTTTCTTC. Protein sequence: CASRKKTAEAFF.

This clonotype was observed a few times. This sequence joins TRBV11-2 and TRBJ1-2; D unclear. Germline values: CDR1 SGHAT, CDR2 FQNNGV. This CDR3 has 14 amino acids. The ends were cut back, 1 base at V and 2 bases at J, with 8 bases in the middle. The CDR3 DNA reads TGTGCCAGCAGCTTAGTCGCGGAGAACTATGGCTACACCTTC. This sequence encodes CASSLVAENYGYTF.

This chain connects TRBV5-1 to TRBJ1-2; D unclear. V was pared by 0 bases and J by 5 bases, with 17 bases between. Germline-derived CDR1 and CDR2 are SGHRS and YFSETQ. The CDR3 consists of 16 residues. The CDR3 DNA reads TGCGCCAGCAGCTTGGCACGGCAGACGAACAGATATGGCTACACCTTC. Residues: CASSLARQTNRYGYTF.

Comment on this clonotype: At one end the junction does not follow the germline gene, possibly because of a read error. This chain joins TRBV25-1 and TRBJ2-7, with a tentative D call TRBD2 (5 bases). The CDR3 has 17 residues. The germline V gene has CDR1 MGHDK and CDR2 SYGVNS. The CDR3 sequence is CASSEFFVWEFPYEQYF. CDR3 nucleotides: TGTGCCAGCAGCGAATTCTTTGTTTGGGAGTTCCCCTACGAGCAGTACTTC.

This clonotype has more than one count but fewer than ten. The chain employs TRBV4-3 and TRBJ2-7, with D perhaps TRBD2 (5 bases). The CDR3 runs to 16 residues. V was trimmed by 1 base and J by 3 bases, leaving 16 bases between them. Germline loops: CDR1 LGHNA, CDR2 YSLEER. The CDR3 sequence: CASSQGSGSRNYEQYF. CDR3 in DNA: TGCGCCAGCAGCCAAGGGTCGGGGTCCCGTAACTACGAGCAGTACTTC.

This chain uses TRBV20-1 with TRBJ1-2, with D tentatively TRBD1 (5 bases). The V gene's germline CDR1 is DFQATT and CDR2 SNEGSKA (reference sequence). The ends were cut back, 5 bases at V and 8 bases at J, with 12 bases in the middle. CDR3 length: 11 residues. CDR3 nucleotides: TGCAGTGCTGGCGGGGCGGAAGGCTACACCTTC. As protein: CSAGGAEGYTF.

The rearrangement joins TRBV4-3 to TRBJ2-1; TRBD2 matches 11 bases. This CDR3 contains 18 residues. The germline CDR1 and CDR2 sequences are LGHNA and YSLEER. Trimming removed 1 base from V and 4 bases from J; junction bases left unmatched: 9. CDR3 DNA: TGCGCCAGCAGCCAAGCCCCGGGACTAGCGGAGCCATACAATGAGCAGTTCTTC. It codes for CASSQAPGLAEPYNEQFF.

This chain uses TRBV4-3 with TRBJ2-7, with 8 bases matching TRBD2. Germline V gene data show CDR1 as LGHNA and CDR2 as YSLEER. This CDR3 is 15 amino acids long. The trim removed 0 bases at V and 4 bases at J, leaving 5 bases unmatched. The CDR3, as DNA: TGCGCCAGCAGCCAAGAGCCTACTAGCGGTTACGAGCAGTACGTC. Protein: CASSQEPTSGYEQYV.

This clonotype was counted a few times. The J gene is TRBJ1-4, the V gene TRBV7-9; D unresolved. Trimming removed 4 bases from V and 13 bases from J, with 16 bases in between. Germline lookup yields CDR1 SEHNR and CDR2 FQNEAQ (reference sequence). This CDR3 is built from 13 residues. As DNA, the CDR3 is TGTGCCAGCAGCTCCTCGAAGAATGGGAGACTGTTTTTT. Translation: CASSSSKNGRLFF.

This clonotype was observed a few times. V usage is TRBV25-1 and J usage is TRBJ2-1; D may be TRBD1 (7 bases). V dropped 3 bases and J dropped 4 bases, with 13 bases sitting between them. This CDR3 is built from 15 residues. Germline V lookup: CDR1 MGHDK, CDR2 SYGVNS. CDR3 DNA: TGTGCCAGCAGTGAGCGCAGGGGGGCATACAATGAGCAGTTCTTC. It translates to CASSERRGAYNEQFF.

This chain's CDR3 is CASKRQQETQYF. The CDR3 DNA reads as TGTGCCAGCAAGAGGCAGCAAGAGACCCAGTACTTC. The chain is built from TRBV12-3 or TRBV12-4 and TRBJ2-5; D unresolved. The germline V and J ends were trimmed by 7 bases and 2 bases, with 8 bases remaining between them. The CDR3 is 12 amino acids.

This chain links TRBV5-6 with TRBJ2-5, with D hard to call. V was pared by 2 bases and J by 3 bases, with 14 bases between. Germline lookup yields CDR1 SGHDT and CDR2 YYEEEE. There are 15 residues in the CDR3. The CDR3 here is CASSFRNTFKETQYF. DNA of the CDR3: TGTGCCAGCAGCTTCCGCAATACCTTTAAAGAGACCCAGTACTTC.

This clonotype was picked up a small number of times. This chain uses TRBV4-3 with TRBJ2-4; D might be TRBD1 or TRBD2, each matching 5 bases. V was trimmed by 4 bases and J by 9 bases, leaving 13 bases between them. The germline CDR1 and CDR2 sequences are LGHNA and YSLEER. The CDR3 is 13 residues long. DNA for the CDR3: TGCGCCAGCAGCCCACCGGCTGGGGGCATTCAGTACTTC. It encodes CASSPPAGGIQYF.